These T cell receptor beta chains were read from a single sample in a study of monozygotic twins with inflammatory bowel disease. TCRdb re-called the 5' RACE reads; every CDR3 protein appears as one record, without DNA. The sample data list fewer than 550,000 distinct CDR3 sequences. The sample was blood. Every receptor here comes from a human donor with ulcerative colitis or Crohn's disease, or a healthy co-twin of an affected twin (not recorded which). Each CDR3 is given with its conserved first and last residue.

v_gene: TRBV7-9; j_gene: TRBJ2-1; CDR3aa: CASSFYGSGARYNEQFF
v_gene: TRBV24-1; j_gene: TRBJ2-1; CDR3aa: CATSDDRGLAGLYNEQFF
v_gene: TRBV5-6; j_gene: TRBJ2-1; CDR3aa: CASSLVGSSVNEQFF
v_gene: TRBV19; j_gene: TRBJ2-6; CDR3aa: CASSAGQGLSGANVLTF
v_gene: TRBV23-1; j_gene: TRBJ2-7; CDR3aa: CAAYPIVDEQYF
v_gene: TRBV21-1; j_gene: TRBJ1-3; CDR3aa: CASSGRLGGNSGNTIYF
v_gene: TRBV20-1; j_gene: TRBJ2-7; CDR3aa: CSAIRQGGYEQYF
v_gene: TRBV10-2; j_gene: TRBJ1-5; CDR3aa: CASSTGVRSNQPQHF
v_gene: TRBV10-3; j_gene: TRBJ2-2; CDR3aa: CAISEVGLVKTGELFF
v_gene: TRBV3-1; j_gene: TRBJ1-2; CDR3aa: CASSQPGSGSYTF
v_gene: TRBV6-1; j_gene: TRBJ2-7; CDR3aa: CASSEGQLAGWRSYEQYF
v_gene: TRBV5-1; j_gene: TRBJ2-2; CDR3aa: CASSLKTLGQLTPGELFF
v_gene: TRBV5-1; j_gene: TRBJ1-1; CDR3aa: CASSWSGQNTEAFF
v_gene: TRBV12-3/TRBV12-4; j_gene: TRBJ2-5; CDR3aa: CASSLTSGGVETQYF
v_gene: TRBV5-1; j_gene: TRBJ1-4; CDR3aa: CASSNNPGSLILANEKLFF
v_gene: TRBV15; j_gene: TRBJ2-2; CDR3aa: CATSSVGGWDTGELFF
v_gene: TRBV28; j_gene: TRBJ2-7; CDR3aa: CASSPGTESYEQYF
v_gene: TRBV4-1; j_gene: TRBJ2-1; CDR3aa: CASSPFQDDEQFF
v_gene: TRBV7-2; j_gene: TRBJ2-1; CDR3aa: CASSLVGSGGAYNEQFF
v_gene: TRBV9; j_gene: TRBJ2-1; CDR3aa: CASSVEWAQGNEQFF
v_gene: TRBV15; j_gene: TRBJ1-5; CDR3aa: CATSRPGGEGNQPQHF
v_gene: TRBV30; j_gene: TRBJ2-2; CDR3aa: CAWKFGSGGELFF
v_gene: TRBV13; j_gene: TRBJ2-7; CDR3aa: CASSLMSRVHEQYF
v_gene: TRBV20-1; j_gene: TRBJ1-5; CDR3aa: CSARESPNQPQHF
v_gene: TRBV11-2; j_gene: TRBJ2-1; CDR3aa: CAGSLDLYAGVNEQFF
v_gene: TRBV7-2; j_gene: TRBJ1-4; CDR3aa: CASSSGQTNEKLFF
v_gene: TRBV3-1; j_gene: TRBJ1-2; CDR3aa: CASSQDIGVGYTF
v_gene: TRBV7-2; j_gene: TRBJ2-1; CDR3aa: CASSLDHYEQFF
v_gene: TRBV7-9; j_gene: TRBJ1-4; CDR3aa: CASSSQRTVEKLFF
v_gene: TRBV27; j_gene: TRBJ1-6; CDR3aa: CASRFLDSPLHF
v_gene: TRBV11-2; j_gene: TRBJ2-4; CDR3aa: CASSLLPTLDGAKNIQYF
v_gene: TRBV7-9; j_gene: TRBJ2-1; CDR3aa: CASSSSWEQFF
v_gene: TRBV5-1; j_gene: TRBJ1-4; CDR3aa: CASSFGQGEEKLFF
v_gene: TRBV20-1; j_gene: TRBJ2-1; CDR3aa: CSASSGTSYNEQFF
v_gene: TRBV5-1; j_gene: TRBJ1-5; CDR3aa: CASSASGDSQPQHF
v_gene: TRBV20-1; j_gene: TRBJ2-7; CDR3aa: CSARGGKREGYEQYF
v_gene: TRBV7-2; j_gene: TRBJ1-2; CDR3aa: CASSVRQGSPDGYTF
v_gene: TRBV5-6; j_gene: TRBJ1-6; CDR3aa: CASSQRAEINSPLHF
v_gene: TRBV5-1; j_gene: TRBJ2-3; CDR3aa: CASSSRPGQGRTDTQYF
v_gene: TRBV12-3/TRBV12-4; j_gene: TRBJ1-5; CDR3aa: CASSFSQTSNQPQHF
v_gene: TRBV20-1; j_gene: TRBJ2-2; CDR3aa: CSARLPAGELFF